What follows are 3 T cell receptor beta chains derived from one specimen sequenced in a study of OX40 agonist ivuxolimab in advanced cancers. The repertoire was sequenced with immunoSEQ multiplex PCR; TCRdb's copy has only in-frame clones and lacks some. The repertoire holds 95,000 to 150,000 clones, with roughly 90% as singletons. This specimen consisted of CD4+ or CD8+ T cells sorted from blood, obtained in a trial of the OX40 agonist ivuxolimab. All receptors derive from an adult with an advanced solid tumor such as melanoma, head and neck, liver or kidney cancer.

This clone was observed once. CDR3 nucleotide sequence: TGTGCCAGCAGCTTATTCCAGGGGGGTGGAAACACTGAAGCTTTCTTT. It encodes CASSLFQGGGNTEAFF. The rearrangement links TRBV11-2 to TRBJ1-1; TRBD1 matches 7 bases. Germline loops: CDR1 SGHAT, CDR2 FQNNGV. V trimming: 2 bases; J trimming: 2 bases; junction bases outside the gene matches: 8. This CDR3 has 16 residues.

V usage is TRBV28 and J usage is TRBJ2-7; the match to TRBD2 covers 7 bases. J lost 4 bases, V lost 5 bases, and 26 bases had no gene match. Germline V CDR1 and CDR2: MDHEN, SYDVKM. The CDR3 length is 20 residues. This chain's CDR3 is CASSIPPGLADTQRAYEQYF. CDR3 bases: TGTGCCAGCAGTATACCCCCGGGGCTAGCGGACACCCAAAGGGCTTACGAGCAGTACTTC.

V and J are TRBV6-6 and TRBJ2-7; D remains unclear. V gave up 2 bases and J gave up 0 bases, with 11 bases separating them. The CDR3 spans 15 residues. Germline V gives CDR1 MNHNY, CDR2 SVGAGI (reference sequence). CDR3 nucleotides: TGTGCCAGCAGTTACGGAGACTCGAGCTCCTACGAGCAGTACTTC. Its protein is CASSYGDSSSYEQYF.